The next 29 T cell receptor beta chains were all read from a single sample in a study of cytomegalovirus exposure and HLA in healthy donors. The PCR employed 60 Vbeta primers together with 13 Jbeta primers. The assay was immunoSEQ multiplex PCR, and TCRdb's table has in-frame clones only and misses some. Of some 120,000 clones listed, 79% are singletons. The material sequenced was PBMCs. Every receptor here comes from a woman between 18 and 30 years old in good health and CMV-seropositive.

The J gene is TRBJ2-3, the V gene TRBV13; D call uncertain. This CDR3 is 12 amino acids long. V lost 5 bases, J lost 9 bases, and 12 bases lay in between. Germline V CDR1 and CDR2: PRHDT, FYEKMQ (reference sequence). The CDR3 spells CASSNTASTQYF. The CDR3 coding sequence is TGTGCCAGCAGCAACACAGCCTCGACGCAGTATTTT. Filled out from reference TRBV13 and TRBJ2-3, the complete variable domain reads AAGVIQSPRHLIKEKRETATLKCYPIPRHDTVYWYQQGPGQDPQFLISFYEKMQSDKGSIPDRFSAQQFSDYHSELNMSSLELGDSALYFCASSNTASTQYFGPGTRLTVL.

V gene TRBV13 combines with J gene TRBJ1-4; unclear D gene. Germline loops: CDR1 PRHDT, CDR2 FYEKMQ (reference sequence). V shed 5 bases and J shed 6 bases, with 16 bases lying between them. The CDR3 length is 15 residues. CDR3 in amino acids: CASSPRRQADEKLFF. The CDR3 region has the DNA TGTGCCAGCAGCCCCCGTCGGCAGGCTGATGAAAAACTGTTTTTT. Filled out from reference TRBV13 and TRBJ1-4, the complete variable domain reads AAGVIQSPRHLIKEKRETATLKCYPIPRHDTVYWYQQGPGQDPQFLISFYEKMQSDKGSIPDRFSAQQFSDYHSELNMSSLELGDSALYFCASSPRRQADEKLFFGSGTQLSVL.

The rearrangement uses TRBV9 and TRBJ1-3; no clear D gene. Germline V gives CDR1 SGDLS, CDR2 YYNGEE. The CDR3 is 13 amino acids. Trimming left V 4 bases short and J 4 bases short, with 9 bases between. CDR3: CASSPQTGNTIYF. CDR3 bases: TGTGCCAGCAGCCCCCAGACAGGAAACACCATATATTTT.

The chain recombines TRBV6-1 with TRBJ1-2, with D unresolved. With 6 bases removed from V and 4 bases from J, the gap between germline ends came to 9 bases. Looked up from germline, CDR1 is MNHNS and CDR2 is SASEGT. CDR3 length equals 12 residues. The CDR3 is CASRRAVYGYTF. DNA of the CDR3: TGTGCCAGCAGGAGGGCGGTCTATGGCTACACCTTC.

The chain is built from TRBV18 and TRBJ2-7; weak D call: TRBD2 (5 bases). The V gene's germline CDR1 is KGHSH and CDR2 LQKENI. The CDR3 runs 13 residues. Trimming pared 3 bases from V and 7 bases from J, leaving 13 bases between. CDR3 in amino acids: CASSPRAAEEQYF. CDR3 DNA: TGTGCCAGCTCACCTCGAGCGGCGGAGGAGCAGTACTTC.

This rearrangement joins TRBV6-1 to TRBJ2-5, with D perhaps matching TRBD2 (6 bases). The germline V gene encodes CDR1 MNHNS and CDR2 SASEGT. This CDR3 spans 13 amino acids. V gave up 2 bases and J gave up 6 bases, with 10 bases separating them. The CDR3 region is CASSESGLQTQYF. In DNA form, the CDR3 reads TGTGCCAGCAGTGAATCGGGACTCCAGACCCAGTACTTC.

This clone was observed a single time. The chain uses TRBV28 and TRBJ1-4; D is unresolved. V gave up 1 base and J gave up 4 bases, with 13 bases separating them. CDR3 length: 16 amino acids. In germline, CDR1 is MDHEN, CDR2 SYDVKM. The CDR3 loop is CASSLSSAARNEKLFF. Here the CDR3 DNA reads TGTGCCAGCAGTTTATCCTCGGCGGCCCGTAATGAAAAACTGTTTTTT.

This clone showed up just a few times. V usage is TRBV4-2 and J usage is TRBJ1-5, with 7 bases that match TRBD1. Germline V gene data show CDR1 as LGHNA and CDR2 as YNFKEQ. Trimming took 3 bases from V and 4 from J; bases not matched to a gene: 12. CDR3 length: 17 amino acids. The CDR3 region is CASSHPTGEVGNQPQHF. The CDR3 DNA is TGTGCCAGCAGCCACCCCACAGGGGAGGTTGGAAATCAGCCCCAGCATTTT.

CDR3: CASSQEPGLPSSYEQYF. The CDR3 region has the DNA TGTGCCAGCAGCCAAGAGCCCGGACTCCCGTCTTCCTACGAGCAGTACTTC. The V call is TRBV14, the J call TRBJ2-7; the D gene is possibly TRBD2 (5 bases). CDR3 length: 17 residues. The V and J ends lost 0 bases and 1 base respectively, with 16 bases between them. Germline CDR1 reads SGHDN; CDR2 reads FVKESK.

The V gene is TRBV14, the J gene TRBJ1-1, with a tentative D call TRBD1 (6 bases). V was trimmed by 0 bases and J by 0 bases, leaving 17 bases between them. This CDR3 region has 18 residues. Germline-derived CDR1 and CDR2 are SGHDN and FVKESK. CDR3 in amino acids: CASSQDRGAGLMNTEAFF. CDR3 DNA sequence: TGTGCCAGCAGCCAAGATCGGGGGGCGGGTCTCATGAACACTGAAGCTTTCTTT.

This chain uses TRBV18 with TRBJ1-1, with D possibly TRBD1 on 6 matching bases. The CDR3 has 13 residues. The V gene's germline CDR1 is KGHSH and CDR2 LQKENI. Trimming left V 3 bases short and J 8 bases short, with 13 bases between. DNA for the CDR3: TGTGCCAGCTCACCTGACAGGAACTGGGAAGCTTTCTTT. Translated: CASSPDRNWEAFF.

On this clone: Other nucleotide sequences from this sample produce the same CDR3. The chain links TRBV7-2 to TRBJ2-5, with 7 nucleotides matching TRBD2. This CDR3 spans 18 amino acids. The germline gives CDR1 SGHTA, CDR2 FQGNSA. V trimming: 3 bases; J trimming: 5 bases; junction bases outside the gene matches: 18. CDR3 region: CASSFWGGRAGKKETQYF. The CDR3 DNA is TGTGCCAGCAGCTTCTGGGGCGGGAGAGCGGGAAAAAAGGAGACCCAGTACTTC. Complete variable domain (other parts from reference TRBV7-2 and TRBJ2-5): GAGVSQSPSNKVTEKGKDVELRCDPISGHTALYWYRQSLGQGLEFLIYFQGNSAPDKSGLPSDRFSAERTGGSVSTLTIQRTQQEDSAVYLCASSFWGGRAGKKETQYFGPGTRLLVL.

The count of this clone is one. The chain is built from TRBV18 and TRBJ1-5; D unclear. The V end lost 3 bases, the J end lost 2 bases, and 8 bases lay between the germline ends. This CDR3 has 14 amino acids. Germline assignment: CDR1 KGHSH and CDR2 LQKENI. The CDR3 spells CASSPRIGNQPQHF. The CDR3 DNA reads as TGTGCCAGCTCACCGCGTATTGGCAATCAGCCCCAGCATTTT.

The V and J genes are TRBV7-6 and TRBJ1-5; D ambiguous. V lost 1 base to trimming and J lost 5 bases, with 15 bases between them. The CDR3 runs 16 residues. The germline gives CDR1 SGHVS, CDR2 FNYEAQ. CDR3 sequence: CASSLGTPGTHQPQHF. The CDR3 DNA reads TGTGCCAGCAGCTTAGGGACCCCGGGAACCCATCAGCCCCAGCATTTT.

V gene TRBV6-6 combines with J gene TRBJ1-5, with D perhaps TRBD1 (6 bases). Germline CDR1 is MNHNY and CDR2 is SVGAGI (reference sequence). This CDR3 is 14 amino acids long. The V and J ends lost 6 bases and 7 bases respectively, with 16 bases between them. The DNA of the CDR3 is TGTGCCAGCAGAAGGACAGTTCGGGCCCAGCCCCAGCATTTT. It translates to CASRRTVRAQPQHF.

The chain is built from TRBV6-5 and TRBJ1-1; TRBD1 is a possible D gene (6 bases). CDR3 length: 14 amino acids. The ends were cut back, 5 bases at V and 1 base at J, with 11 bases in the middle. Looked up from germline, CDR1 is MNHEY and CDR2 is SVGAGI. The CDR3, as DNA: TGTGCCAGCAGTCACAGGGACACGAACACTGAAGCTTTCTTT. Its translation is CASSHRDTNTEAFF.

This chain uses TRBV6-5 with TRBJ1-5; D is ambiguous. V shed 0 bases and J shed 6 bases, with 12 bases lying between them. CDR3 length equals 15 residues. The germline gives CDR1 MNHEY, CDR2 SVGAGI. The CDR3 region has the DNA TGTGCCAGCAGTTACTCGAGGAGGGTCCGTCAGCCCCAGCATTTT. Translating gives CASSYSRRVRQPQHF.

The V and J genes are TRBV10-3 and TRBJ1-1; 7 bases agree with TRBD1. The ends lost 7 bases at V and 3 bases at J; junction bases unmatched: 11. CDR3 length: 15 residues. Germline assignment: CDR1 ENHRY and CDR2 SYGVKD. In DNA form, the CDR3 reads TGTGCCATCACCCCCTACAGGGGCCTAGACACTGAAGCTTTCTTT. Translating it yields CAITPYRGLDTEAFF.

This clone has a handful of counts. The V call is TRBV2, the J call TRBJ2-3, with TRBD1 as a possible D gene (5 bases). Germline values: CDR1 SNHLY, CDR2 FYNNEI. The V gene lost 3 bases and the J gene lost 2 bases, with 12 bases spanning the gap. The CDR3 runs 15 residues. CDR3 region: CASSEVGHLTDTQYF. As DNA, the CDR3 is TGTGCCAGCAGTGAGGTGGGGCACCTCACAGATACGCAGTATTTT.

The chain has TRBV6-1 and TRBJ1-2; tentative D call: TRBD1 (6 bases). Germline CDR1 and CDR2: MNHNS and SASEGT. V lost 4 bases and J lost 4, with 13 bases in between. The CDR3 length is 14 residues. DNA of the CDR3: TGTGCCAGCAGTGCCGTACAGGGATCCTATGGCTACACCTTC. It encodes CASSAVQGSYGYTF.

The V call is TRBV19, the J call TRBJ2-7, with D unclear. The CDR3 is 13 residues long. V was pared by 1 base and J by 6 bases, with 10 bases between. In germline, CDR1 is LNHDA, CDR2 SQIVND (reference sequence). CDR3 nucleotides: TGTGCCAGTAGTATAGGATCCCTCGGCGAGCAGTACTTC. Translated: CASSIGSLGEQYF.

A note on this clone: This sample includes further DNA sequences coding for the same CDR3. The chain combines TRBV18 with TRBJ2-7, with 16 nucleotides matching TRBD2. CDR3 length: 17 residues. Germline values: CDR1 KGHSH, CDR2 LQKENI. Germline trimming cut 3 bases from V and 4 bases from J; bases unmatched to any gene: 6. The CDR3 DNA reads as TGTGCCAGCTCACCCCCGGGACTAGCGGGAGGGCCTTACGAGCAGTACTTC. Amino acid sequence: CASSPPGLAGGPYEQYF.

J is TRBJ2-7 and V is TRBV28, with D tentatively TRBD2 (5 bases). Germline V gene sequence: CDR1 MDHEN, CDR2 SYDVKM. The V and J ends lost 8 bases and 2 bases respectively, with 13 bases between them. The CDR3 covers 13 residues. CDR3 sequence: CASGERSPYEQYF. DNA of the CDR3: TGTGCCAGCGGGGAGCGGAGTCCCTACGAGCAGTACTTC. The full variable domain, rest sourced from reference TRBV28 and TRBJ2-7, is DVKVTQSSRYLVKRTGEKVFLECVQDMDHENMFWYRQDPGLGLRLIYFSYDVKMKEKGDIPEGYSVSREKKERFSLILESASTNQTSMYLCASGERSPYEQYFGPGTRLTVT.

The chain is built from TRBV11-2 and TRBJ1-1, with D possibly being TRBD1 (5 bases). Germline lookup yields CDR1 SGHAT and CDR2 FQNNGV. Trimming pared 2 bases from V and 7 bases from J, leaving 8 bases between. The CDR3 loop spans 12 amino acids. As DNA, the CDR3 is TGTGCCAGCAGCTTACAGGGTTTTGAAGCTTTCTTT. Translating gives CASSLQGFEAFF.

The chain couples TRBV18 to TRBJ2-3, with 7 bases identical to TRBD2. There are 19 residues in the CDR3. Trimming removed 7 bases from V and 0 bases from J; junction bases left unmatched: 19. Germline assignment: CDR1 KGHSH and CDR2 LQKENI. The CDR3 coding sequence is TGTGCCAGCTTACCTCCCGCCGGGAGGCAGGGTCCTAGCACAGATACGCAGTATTTT. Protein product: CASLPPAGRQGPSTDTQYF.

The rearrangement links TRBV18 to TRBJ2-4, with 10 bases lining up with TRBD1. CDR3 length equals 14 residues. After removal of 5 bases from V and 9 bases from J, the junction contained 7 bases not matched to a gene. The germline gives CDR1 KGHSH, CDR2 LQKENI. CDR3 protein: CASSGDRGVPIQYF. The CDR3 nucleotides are TGTGCCAGCTCAGGGGACAGGGGCGTCCCCATTCAGTACTTC.

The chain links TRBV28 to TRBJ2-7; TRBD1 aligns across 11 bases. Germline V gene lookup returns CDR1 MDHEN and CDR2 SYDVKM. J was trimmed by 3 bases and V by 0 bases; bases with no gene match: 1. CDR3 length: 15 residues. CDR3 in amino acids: CASSLWGTGGYEQYF. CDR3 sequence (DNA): TGTGCCAGCAGTTTATGGGGGACAGGGGGCTACGAGCAGTACTTC. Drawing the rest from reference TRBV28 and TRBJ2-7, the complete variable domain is DVKVTQSSRYLVKRTGEKVFLECVQDMDHENMFWYRQDPGLGLRLIYFSYDVKMKEKGDIPEGYSVSREKKERFSLILESASTNQTSMYLCASSLWGTGGYEQYFGPGTRLTVT.

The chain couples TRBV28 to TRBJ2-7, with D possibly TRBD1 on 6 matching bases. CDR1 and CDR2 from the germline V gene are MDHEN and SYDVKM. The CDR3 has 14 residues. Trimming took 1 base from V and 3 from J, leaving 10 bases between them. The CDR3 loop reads CASSLSGTSYEQYF. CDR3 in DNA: TGTGCCAGCAGTTTATCTGGGACAAGCTACGAGCAGTACTTC. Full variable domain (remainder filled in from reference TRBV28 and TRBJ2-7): DVKVTQSSRYLVKRTGEKVFLECVQDMDHENMFWYRQDPGLGLRLIYFSYDVKMKEKGDIPEGYSVSREKKERFSLILESASTNQTSMYLCASSLSGTSYEQYFGPGTRLTVT.

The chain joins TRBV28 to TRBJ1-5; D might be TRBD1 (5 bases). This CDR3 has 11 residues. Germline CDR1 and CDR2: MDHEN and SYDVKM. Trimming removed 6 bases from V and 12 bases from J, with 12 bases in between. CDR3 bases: TGTGCCAGCAGCCTCAGGGAGGGCCAGCATTTT. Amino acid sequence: CASSLREGQHF.